This paragraph reports one T cell receptor (beta chain). What it binds is not known. The CDR3 is 16 amino acids. Looked up from germline, CDR1 is DFQATT and CDR2 is SNEGSKA (reference sequence). This sample stems from a study of T cells expressing NK-cell markers. Study-wide context: Sorted CD3+CD56-NKG2C+, CD3+CD56+NKG2C- and CD3+CD56+NKG2C+ T cells were the source of the TCR beta repertoires. With respect to HCMV, most of the eight sequenced donors were seropositive, and one was seronegative. Study-wide results and caveats: A handful of donors' CD3+CD56-NKG2C+ cells were dominated by the same clonotypes.

TCR beta libraries carry UMIs added by 5'RACE template switching. Using the 5' RACE reads, TCRdb records one entry per CDR3 protein without DNA. The table lists about 30,000 distinct CDR3 sequences. This clonotype was sampled from a woman between 18 and 75 years old in good health. The chain uses TRBV20-1 and TRBJ2-7; TCRdb outputs TRBD2, but without DNA this stays unchecked. The sequenced material came from blood T cells: a sorted CD56 or NKG2C T cell subset, CD4+ or CD8+ T cells, or bulk PBMC T cells (not recorded which). CDR3 loop: CSARGSRTSETYEQYF.